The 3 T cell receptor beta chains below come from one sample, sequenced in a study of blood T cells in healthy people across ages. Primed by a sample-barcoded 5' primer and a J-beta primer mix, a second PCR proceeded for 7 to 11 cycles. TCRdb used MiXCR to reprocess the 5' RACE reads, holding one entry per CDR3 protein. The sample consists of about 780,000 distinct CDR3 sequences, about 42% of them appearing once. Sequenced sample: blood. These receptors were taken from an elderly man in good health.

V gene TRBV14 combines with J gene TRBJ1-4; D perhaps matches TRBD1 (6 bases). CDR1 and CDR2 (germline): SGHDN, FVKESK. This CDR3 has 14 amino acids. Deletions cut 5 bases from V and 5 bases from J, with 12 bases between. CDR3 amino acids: CASSRPGQNEKLFF. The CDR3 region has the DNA TGTGCCAGCAGCAGGCCGGGACAAAATGAAAAACTGTTTTTT.

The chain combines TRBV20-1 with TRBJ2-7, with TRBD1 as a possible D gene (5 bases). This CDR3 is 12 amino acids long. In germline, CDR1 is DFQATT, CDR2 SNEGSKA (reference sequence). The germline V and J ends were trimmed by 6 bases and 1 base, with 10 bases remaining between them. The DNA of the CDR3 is TGCAGTGCCAAACCAGGGTCCTACGAGCAGTACTTC. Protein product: CSAKPGSYEQYF.

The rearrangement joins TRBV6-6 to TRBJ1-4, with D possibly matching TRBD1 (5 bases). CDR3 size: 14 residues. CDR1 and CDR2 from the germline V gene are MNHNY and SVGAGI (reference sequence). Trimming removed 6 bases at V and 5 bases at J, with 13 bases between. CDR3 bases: TGTGCCAGCAGAGTCGGGACTGAAAATGAAAAACTGTTTTTT. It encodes CASRVGTENEKLFF.